These 21 T cell receptor beta chains came from one sample sequenced in a study of tumor and adjacent non-tumor tissue in lung cancer. The library came from three nested PCR rounds adapted from ARM-PCR protocols. TCRdb analysed the multiplex PCR reads with MiXCR anew, one entry per CDR3 protein. The table includes fewer than 100,000 distinct CDR3 sequences, 72% detected once. RNA was extracted from bulk tissue without any cell sorting. The specimen sequenced was lung tumor tissue. Receptors were obtained from a woman in her forties with non-small cell lung cancer.

This chain joins TRBV12-3 or TRBV12-4 and TRBJ1-2; 7 bases line up with TRBD1. Trimming at V came to 6 bases and at J to 7 bases, leaving 23 bases not matched to a gene. The CDR3 runs 18 residues. CDR3 region: CASSPNWGMGQQLCGYTF. Written as DNA, the CDR3 is TGTGCCAGCAGCCCTAACTGGGGGATGGGACAGCAGCTCTGTGGCTACACCTTC.

With regard to this clonotype: Since a much larger clone is just one base distant, this may be a read error. The rearrangement links TRBV5-1 to TRBJ2-2, with 8 bases aligning to TRBD2. Looked up from germline, CDR1 is SGHRS and CDR2 is YFSETQ. The CDR3 consists of 17 residues. V dropped 7 bases and J dropped 0; count of bases not matched to a gene: 11. CDR3 sequence (DNA): TGCGCCAGCGGGTGGACTAGCAGCTCACCGAACACCGGGGAGCTGTTTTTT. As protein: CASGWTSSSPNTGELFF.

The V call is TRBV20-1, the J call TRBJ1-6; D possibly corresponds to TRBD1 (5 bases). This CDR3 has 14 amino acids. CDR1 DFQATT and CDR2 SNEGSKA come from the germline V gene (reference sequence). Trimming took 7 bases from V and 7 from J, leaving 17 bases between them. The CDR3 sequence: CSVRLTASNSPLHF. As DNA, the CDR3 is TGCAGTGTGCGCTTGACAGCGTCGAATTCACCCCTCCACTTT.

This clonotype showed up many times. The chain employs TRBV6-5 and TRBJ2-7; TRBD1 or TRBD2 may be the D gene (7 bases each). Germline CDR1 is MNHEY and CDR2 is SVGAGI. CDR3 length: 13 amino acids. V shed 7 bases and J shed 3 bases, with 13 bases lying between them. The chain's CDR3 is CASTAGGDYEQYF. In DNA form, the CDR3 reads TGTGCCAGCACTGCAGGGGGGGACTACGAGCAGTACTTC.

A word on this clonotype: One junction end does not reproduce the germline sequence, and a read error may be involved. The rearrangement links TRBV11-2 to TRBJ2-1, with a weak D call TRBD2 (6 bases). The CDR3 is 16 amino acids. The germline gives CDR1 SGHAT, CDR2 FQNNGV. CDR3 bases: TGTACTAGCAGCGAGACACTAGCTGCACTGTACAATGGGCAGTTCTTC. Translating it yields CTSSETLAALYNGQFF.

This clonotype has a count of ten or more. The chain couples TRBV28 to TRBJ2-7, with TRBD1 as a possible D gene (6 bases). The CDR3 totals 15 residues. CDR1 MDHEN and CDR2 SYDVKM come from the germline V gene. With 3 bases removed from V and 0 bases from J, the gap between germline ends came to 12 bases. In DNA form, the CDR3 reads TGTGCCAGCAGTTTGGCCGGGACAAGCTCCTACGAGCAGTACTTC. This encodes CASSLAGTSSYEQYF.

About this clonotype: Possible read error: a much larger clone is one base away. The gene calls are TRBV28 and TRBJ1-2, with unresolved D. The V end was cut by 5 bases, the J end by 5 bases, with 15 bases between. The CDR3 runs 14 residues. The V gene's germline CDR1 is MDHEN and CDR2 SYDVKM. This CDR3 is CASSPAGSPYGYTF. CDR3 DNA sequence: TGTGCCAGCAGTCCGGCGGGCTCCCCTTATGGCTACACCTTC.

A note on this clonotype: One end of the junction does not line up with germline, which may come from a read error. The CDR3 DNA reads as TGTGCCGGCAGTTTAGCCTCGGGAAATAATTCACCCCTCCACTTT. The encoded protein is CAGSLASGNNSPLHF. The chain links TRBV11-2 to TRBJ1-6, with unresolved D. Germline values: CDR1 SGHAT, CDR2 FQNNGV. This CDR3 has 15 amino acids.

On this clonotype itself: At one boundary the junction diverges from the germline segment, which might be a read error. This chain uses TRBV11-1 with TRBJ1-6, with TRBD1 identical over 8 bases. This CDR3 spans 14 amino acids. Germline loops: CDR1 SGHAT, CDR2 FQDESV (reference sequence). The CDR3 nucleotides read TGTGCCAGGAGCTTCAACAGGGGGAATTCACCCTTCCACTTT. It specifies CARSFNRGNSPFHF. The variable domain in full, completed from reference TRBV11-1 and TRBJ1-6, reads EAEVAQSPRYKITEKSQAVAFWCDPISGHATLYWYRQILGQGPELLVQFQDESVVDDSQLPKDRFSAERLKGVDSTLKIQPAELGDSAMYLCARSFNRGNSPFHFGNGTRLTVT.

On this clonotype: With a much larger clone just one base away, this may be a read error. The chain links TRBV5-1 to TRBJ1-4; D uncertain. Germline V gives CDR1 SGHRS, CDR2 YFSETQ. The CDR3 totals 12 residues. DNA for the CDR3: TGCGTCAGCAGCTTGAACGGTGAAAAACTGTTTTTT. Residues: CVSSLNGEKLFF. Together with reference TRBV5-1 and TRBJ1-4, the CDR3 gives the full variable domain: KAGVTQTPRYLIKTRGQQVTLSCSPISGHRSVSWYQQTPGQGLQFLFEYFSETQRNKGNFPGRFSGRQFSNSRSEMNVSTLELGDSALYLCVSSLNGEKLFFGSGTQLSVL.

With respect to this clonotype: A much more abundant neighbour one base away suggests this may be a read error. The chain combines TRBV20-1 with TRBJ2-1, with D perhaps matching TRBD2 (6 bases). The CDR3 loop spans 12 amino acids. CDR1 and CDR2 (germline): DFQATT, SNEGSKA (reference sequence). The ends were cut back, 6 bases at V and 7 bases at J, with 13 bases in the middle. The CDR3 DNA follows: TGCAGTGCGTCAGGAGGGATAAATGAGCAGTTCTTC. Translated, it gives CSASGGINEQFF.

V gene TRBV5-6 combines with J gene TRBJ2-2, with D perhaps matching TRBD1 or TRBD2 (5 bases each). CDR3 length: 16 residues. Germline V gene sequence: CDR1 SGHDT, CDR2 YYEEEE. Trimming removed 4 bases from V and 6 bases from J, with 19 bases in between. DNA of the CDR3: TGTGCCAGCAGCCAGTTGTTGGGGGAGCCCCCCGGGGAGCTGTTTTTT. This sequence encodes CASSQLLGEPPGELFF.

Regarding this clonotype: Since no conserved phenylalanine or tryptophan closes the CDR3, a read error is the likely cause. The chain combines TRBV11-1 with TRBJ2-7; 9 bases line up with TRBD1. The germline V gene has CDR1 SGHAT and CDR2 FQDESV (reference sequence). This CDR3 region has 14 residues. CDR3 DNA: TGTGCCAGGAGCCCAGGACAGGGGTACTACGTGCAGTACTTA. Amino acids: CARSPGQGYYVQYL.

In regard to this clonotype: Germline and junction disagree at one end, which may indicate a read error. The chain combines TRBV6-5 with TRBJ1-2; TRBD1 is a possible D gene (5 bases). CDR1 and CDR2 from the germline V gene are MNHEY and SVGAGI. The CDR3 sequence is 13 residues long. CDR3 amino acids: CTSSYGWGRGYTF. CDR3 DNA: TGTACCAGCAGTTATGGATGGGGACGCGGCTACACCTTC.

The chain couples TRBV11-2 to TRBJ2-5, with D hard to call. This CDR3 spans 15 amino acids. The V gene's germline CDR1 is SGHAT and CDR2 FQNNGV. With 2 bases removed from V and 2 bases from J, the gap between germline ends came to 12 bases. CDR3 protein: CASSLFARIQETQYF. CDR3 nucleotide sequence: TGTGCCAGCAGCTTATTTGCCCGGATTCAAGAGACCCAGTACTTC. Using reference TRBV11-2 and TRBJ2-5 for the parts outside the CDR3, the full variable domain is EAGVAQSPRYKIIEKRQSVAFWCNPISGHATLYWYQQILGQGPKLLIQFQNNGVVDDSQLPKDRFSAERLKGVDSTLKIQPAKLEDSAVYLCASSLFARIQETQYFGPGTRLLVL.

A remark on this clonotype: The junction differs from germline at one of its ends, possibly a read error. The V and J genes are TRBV6-5 and TRBJ2-7; a weak D match, TRBD1 (6 bases). The CDR3 covers 15 residues. Per the germline V gene, CDR1 is MNHEY and CDR2 is SVGAGI. The CDR3 is CASKTSRGGGYEKYF. The CDR3 coding sequence is TGTGCCAGCAAAACAAGCAGGGGCGGCGGATACGAGAAGTACTTC.

This clonotype was seen a few times. The chain couples TRBV21-1 to TRBJ1-3; the D segment call TRBD1 is taken from the table without a DNA check. TRBV21-1 is marked as a pseudogene. CDR3 length: 14 residues. CDR3 region: CASSATGSGNTIYF. CDR3 bases: TGTGCCAGCAGTGCTACAGGGTCTGGAAACACCATATATTTT.

Note on this clonotype: An end of the junction differs from the germline gene, which may be a read error. The rearrangement joins TRBV6-1 to TRBJ2-5; D gene unclear. The CDR3 totals 13 residues. Germline V gene sequence: CDR1 MNHNS, CDR2 SASEGT. CDR3 residues: CISNLGQQETQNF. The DNA for the CDR3 is TGTATCAGCAACTTAGGTCAGCAAGAGACCCAGAACTTC.

As for this clonotype: Mismatch with germline at one junction end may stem from a read error. The chain couples TRBV11-2 to TRBJ1-1, with D tentatively TRBD1 (5 bases). Germline loops: CDR1 SGHAT, CDR2 FQNNGV. The CDR3 length is 15 residues. The CDR3 bases are TGTGCCAGCAGCTATTATAGGAGGCTGGACACTGAAGTTTTCTTT. It specifies CASSYYRRLDTEVFF.

This clonotype was found many times. The chain couples TRBV12-5 to TRBJ2-3, with TRBD1 identical over 7 bases. There are 14 residues in the CDR3. CDR1 is LGHNT, CDR2 FRNRAP, per germline. The junction had 5 bases not matched to a gene; V was cut back by 8 bases and J by 0 bases. CDR3 protein: CASSLGQSTDTQYF. The CDR3, as DNA: TGTGCTAGTTCCCTGGGACAGAGCACAGATACGCAGTATTTT.

As for this clonotype: Sequence at one end of the junction differs from germline and may be a read error. The V and J genes are TRBV5-6 and TRBJ2-1; TRBD2 might be the D (5 bases). The CDR3 covers 15 residues. Germline lookup yields CDR1 SGHDT and CDR2 YYEEEE. The CDR3 coding sequence is TGTGCCAGCAGCTTGGGCCGGGATTCCTACAATGAACAGTTCTTC. Encoded protein: CASSLGRDSYNEQFF. Drawing the rest from reference TRBV5-6 and TRBJ2-1, the complete variable domain is DAGVTQSPTHLIKTRGQQVTLRCSPKSGHDTVSWYQQALGQGPQFIFQYYEEEERQRGNFPDRFSGHQFPNYSSELNVNALLLGDSALYLCASSLGRDSYNEQFFGPGTRLTVL.